This T cell receptor beta chain was captured by sequencing in a study of blood T cell repertoires in COVID-19. Clones were read by immunoSEQ multiplex PCR, and TCRdb kept only the in-frame ones, dropping some. The sample records around 370,000 clones, nearly 90% being singletons. The ends were cut back, 5 bases at V and 8 bases at J, with 12 bases in the middle. CDR3 length: 12 residues. CDR1 MDHEN and CDR2 SYDVKM come from the germline V gene. The sample was peripheral blood. This chain uses TRBV28 with TRBJ1-1; D ambiguous. This sequence originates from a man younger than 30 with active or convalescent COVID-19. The CDR3 DNA reads as TGTGCCAGCAGTCCACTGACTAGGGAAGCTTTCTTT. It encodes CASSPLTREAFF.